The 23 T cell receptor beta chains below all came from one sample that was sequenced in a study of T cell repertoires in cytomegalovirus infection (dated 2019 in TCRdb). The sequencer was an Illumina HiSeq 1500. The public reads were run again by TCRdb, first through fastp at Q25 and then through MiXCR, and only productive beta chains were kept. Rows merge per CDR3 protein into single entries with the most common DNA and genes. Within this sample are roughly 340,000 distinct CDR3 sequences, with almost 30% of them counted one time only. The top ten clones comprise around 19% of the sample. These receptors are not linked to any known antigen. The treatment or condition label, as the study defines it: in vitro stimulation with specific CMV peptide epitopes to enrich CMV-specific T cells. This material consisted of cultured PBMCs, taken from culture after CMV antigen stimulation. These receptors were collected from a human donor in good health (CMV status not recorded). Some clones in this sample may be carry-over from other donors' samples.

This clonotype showed up just a few times. The chain recombines TRBV4-1 with TRBJ1-1; D is possibly TRBD1 (5 bases). The CDR3 has 15 amino acids. V was shortened by 1 base and J by 0 bases, with 9 bases between the two germline ends. Germline values: CDR1 MGHRA, CDR2 YSYEKL. In DNA form, the CDR3 reads TGCGCCAGCAGCCAAGGAGAACAGGTGAACACTGAAGCTTTCTTT. Encoded protein: CASSQGEQVNTEAFF.

The chain couples TRBV15 to TRBJ2-3, with 9 bases lining up with TRBD2. Germline CDR1 reads LNHNV; CDR2 reads YYDKDF (reference sequence). The CDR3 runs to 17 residues. Trimming at V came to 5 bases and at J to 8 bases, leaving 17 bases not matched to a gene. The CDR3 nucleotides are TGTGCCACCAGCCTACTCCGGGGTAGCGGGAGTATAGGTACGCAGTATTTT. It yields the protein CATSLLRGSGSIGTQYF.

This clonotype has a handful of counts. CDR3 DNA sequence: TGTGCTAGTGGTTCGGAAATGGCAGGGGAGCTGTTTTTT. Translated, it gives CASGSEMAGELFF. V gene TRBV12-5 combines with J gene TRBJ2-2; D gene unclear. Germline values: CDR1 LGHNT, CDR2 FRNRAP. The V and J ends lost 4 bases and 8 bases respectively, with 11 bases between them. The CDR3 totals 13 residues.

The rearrangement links TRBV28 to TRBJ1-4; TRBD1 might be the D (5 bases). The CDR3 has 15 residues. Germline lookup yields CDR1 MDHEN and CDR2 SYDVKM. V lost 2 bases, J lost 3 bases, and 10 bases lay in between. CDR3 DNA: TGTGCCAGCAGTTTAGCGGGGGGTGCTAATGAAAAACTGTTTTTT. Residues: CASSLAGGANEKLFF.

As concerns this clonotype: The junction departs from germline at one end; a sequencing error may be responsible. This chain uses TRBV11-2 with TRBJ2-7; 7 bases are shared with TRBD2. The length of the CDR3 is 12 residues. The V gene's germline CDR1 is SGHAT and CDR2 FQNNGV. CDR3 bases: TGTCCCAGCAGCTTAGGAGCGGGAAGGCAGTACTTC. It yields the protein CPSSLGAGRQYF.

This clonotype was seen more than once but under ten times. The J gene is TRBJ1-1, the V gene TRBV6-5; tentatively, D is TRBD1 (5 bases). The length of the CDR3 is 14 residues. V lost 7 bases and J 8 bases, leaving 20 bases between the germline ends. The germline gives CDR1 MNHEY, CDR2 SVGAGI. The CDR3, as DNA: TGTGCCAGCACCGAGACACCTATGAACAGGGAAGCTTTCTTT. The encoded protein is CASTETPMNREAFF.

In this sample, this clonotype turned up a few times. V gene TRBV7-2 combines with J gene TRBJ2-1, with TRBD1 as a possible D gene (5 bases). Germline V CDR1 and CDR2: SGHTA, FQGNSA. V was shortened by 5 bases and J by 12 bases, with 14 bases between the two germline ends. The CDR3 has 12 residues. The CDR3 coding sequence is TGTGCCAGCAGCCCCCCAGGGTTGGCGCAGTTCTTC. It yields the protein CASSPPGLAQFF.

In this sample, this clonotype turned up many times. The chain links TRBV7-8 to TRBJ2-3; a weak D match, TRBD1 (7 bases). Germline V gene sequence: CDR1 SGHVS, CDR2 FQNEAQ. There are 16 residues in the CDR3. With 3 bases removed from V and 8 bases from J, the gap between germline ends came to 21 bases. The CDR3 nucleotides read TGTGCCAGCAGCTTTATCATGGCGGGACAGATAATTACGCAGTATTTT. It specifies CASSFIMAGQIITQYF. Combining the CDR3 with reference TRBV7-8 and TRBJ2-3 gives the whole variable domain GAGVSQSPRYKVAKRGQDVALRCDPISGHVSLFWYQQALGQGPEFLTYFQNEAQLDKSGLPSDRFFAERPEGSVSTLKIQRTQQEDSAVYLCASSFIMAGQIITQYFGPGTRLTVL.

This chain connects TRBV7-9 to TRBJ1-2; the match to TRBD1 covers 8 bases. Losses at the gene ends were 4 bases for V and 6 bases for J; bases not matched to a gene: 1. The CDR3 consists of 12 residues. The germline V gene has CDR1 SEHNR and CDR2 FQNEAQ (reference sequence). Written as DNA, the CDR3 is TGTGCCAGCAGCTACAGGGGGAATGGCTACACCTTC. It yields the protein CASSYRGNGYTF. The full variable domain, with the rest looked up from reference TRBV7-9 and TRBJ1-2, is DTGVSQNPRHKITKRGQNVTFRCDPISEHNRLYWYRQTLGQGPEFLTYFQNEAQLEKSRLLSDRFSAERPKGSFSTLEIQRTEQGDSAMYLCASSYRGNGYTFGSGTRLTVV.

The chain links TRBV5-1 to TRBJ1-2; 7 bases map to TRBD1. CDR1 and CDR2 (germline): SGHRS, YFSETQ. V was clipped by 4 bases and J by 3 bases; unmatched bases: 9. This CDR3 is 15 amino acids long. DNA of the CDR3: TGCGCCAGCAGCCCACCAAACAGGGGAGACTATGGCTACACCTTC. Encoded protein: CASSPPNRGDYGYTF.

V gene TRBV5-4 combines with J gene TRBJ2-5; 9 nucleotides line up with TRBD2. Germline V gene data show CDR1 as SGHNT and CDR2 as YYREEE (reference sequence). The trim removed 0 bases at V and 5 bases at J, leaving 5 bases unmatched. CDR3 length: 15 residues. The CDR3 DNA reads TGTGCCAGCAGCTTGGAAGGGACTAGCTCGGAGACCCAGTACTTC. Its protein is CASSLEGTSSETQYF.

The chain uses TRBV4-2 and TRBJ2-3; 9 nucleotides align to TRBD2. Germline values: CDR1 LGHNA, CDR2 YNFKEQ. The length of the CDR3 is 16 residues. V lost 1 base, J lost 1 base, and 3 bases stayed unmatched. CDR3 protein: CASSQVSGGRTDTQYF. The CDR3 DNA follows: TGTGCCAGCAGCCAAGTCAGCGGGGGGCGCACAGATACGCAGTATTTT.

The chain couples TRBV12-3 or TRBV12-4 to TRBJ2-1; the D gene is possibly TRBD2 (6 bases). The CDR3 covers 17 residues. V dropped 5 bases and J dropped 3 bases, with 20 bases sitting between them. The CDR3 reads CASSAGLWRGYYNEQFF. As DNA, the CDR3 is TGTGCCAGCAGTGCGGGCCTTTGGCGGGGATACTACAATGAGCAGTTCTTC.

Only a few counts were recorded for this clonotype. The CDR3 loop is CSVGILAGTDTQYF. The CDR3 DNA is TGCAGCGTGGGTATTCTAGCGGGGACAGATACGCAGTATTTT. The chain links TRBV29-1 to TRBJ2-3; 9 nucleotides line up with TRBD2. The CDR3 runs to 14 residues. Germline-derived CDR1 and CDR2 are SQVTM and ANQGSEA. V gave up 6 bases and J gave up 3 bases; unmatched junction bases: 7.

The chain is built from TRBV11-1 and TRBJ1-2, with D possibly being TRBD1 (5 bases). Germline V gene sequence: CDR1 SGHAT, CDR2 FQDESV (reference sequence). The germline V and J ends were trimmed by 4 bases and 7 bases, with 10 bases remaining between them. This CDR3 is built from 12 residues. The CDR3 DNA reads as TGTGCCAGCAGCTCTGGACATTTTGGCTACACCTTC. Encoded protein: CASSSGHFGYTF.

This clonotype turned up a few times. This chain uses TRBV20-1 with TRBJ1-1; 7 nucleotides line up with TRBD1. V shed 6 bases and J 9 bases; nucleotides not matched to a gene: 7. Germline assignment: CDR1 DFQATT and CDR2 SNEGSKA (reference sequence). The CDR3 spans 11 residues. The CDR3 DNA follows: TGCAGTGCCACCGACAGGGATCAAGCTTTCTTT. Protein sequence: CSATDRDQAFF.

The V gene is TRBV12-3 or TRBV12-4, the J gene TRBJ2-3; tentatively, D is TRBD1 (6 bases). Trimming cost V 6 bases and J 4 bases, with 11 bases left between them. The CDR3 sequence is 13 residues long. CDR3 region: CASRQGRSDTQYF. The CDR3 DNA sequence: TGTGCCAGCAGACAGGGCAGATCAGATACGCAGTATTTT.

This chain joins TRBV19 and TRBJ1-1, with 9 bases aligning to TRBD1. Looked up from germline, CDR1 is LNHDA and CDR2 is SQIVND (reference sequence). V trimming: 7 bases; J trimming: 3 bases; junction bases outside the gene matches: 15. The CDR3 covers 17 residues. The CDR3 DNA is TGTGCCAGTACTCGTCCGGACAGGGGCATATGGGACACTGAAGCTTTCTTT. It translates to CASTRPDRGIWDTEAFF.

In this sample, this clonotype turned up once. The J gene is TRBJ1-4, the V gene TRBV11-2; 7 nucleotides match TRBD1. V dropped 5 bases and J dropped 5; count of bases not matched to a gene: 8. The CDR3 totals 15 residues. Germline CDR1 is SGHAT and CDR2 is FQNNGV. The CDR3 DNA reads TGTGCCAGCAGCGATCCGGGACAGTCGAATGAAAAACTGTTTTTT. This encodes CASSDPGQSNEKLFF.

This sequence joins TRBV7-2 and TRBJ1-2; possibly TRBD1 for D (6 bases). The CDR3 extends over 14 amino acids. Trimming removed 3 bases from V and 0 bases from J, with 8 bases in between. CDR1 and CDR2 (germline): SGHTA, FQGNSA. CDR3 DNA sequence: TGTGCCAGCAGCTTCGGGACAACTAACTATGGCTACACCTTC. It yields the protein CASSFGTTNYGYTF.

The chain employs TRBV6-5 and TRBJ1-2; possible D gene TRBD1, 6 bases. The CDR3 spans 14 residues. The V end was cut by 6 bases, the J end by 5 bases, with 16 bases between. From germline, CDR1 is MNHEY and CDR2 SVGAGI. This chain's CDR3 is CASSLTGNGYGYTF. Here the CDR3 DNA reads TGTGCCAGCAGCCTTACAGGGAATGGATATGGCTACACCTTC.

The V and J genes are TRBV28 and TRBJ1-5; D remains unclear. The CDR3 is 14 amino acids. In germline, CDR1 is MDHEN, CDR2 SYDVKM. Trimming took off 1 base at V and 7 bases at J, with 11 bases between the two ends. The CDR3 DNA reads TGTGCCAGCAGTTTATTCGACGGGAGGCAGCCCCAGCATTTT. Translating it yields CASSLFDGRQPQHF.

This clonotype was counted between two and nine times. The chain is built from TRBV4-2 and TRBJ1-2; no clear D gene. The CDR3 runs to 13 residues. Trimming stripped 6 bases from V and 5 bases from J, with 13 bases between. Germline lookup yields CDR1 LGHNA and CDR2 YNFKEQ. CDR3 amino acids: CASRNTPGYGYTF. The CDR3 coding sequence is TGTGCCAGCAGAAACACCCCCGGGTATGGCTACACCTTC.